This T cell receptor beta chain derives from a study of patients and donors after allogeneic stem cell transplantation. This CDR3 comprises 15 residues. Germline V gene data show CDR1 as SGHVS and CDR2 as FQNEAQ. Trimming shortened V by 0 bases and J by 3 bases, and 12 bases separated the two germline ends. TCRdb re-analysed the RT-PCR reads in MiXCR, keeping a single row per CDR3 protein. The sample lists some 880,000 distinct CDR3 sequences; around 17% were seen once. This clonotype was found many times. Sequencing was carried out using blood, either unsorted or a sorted T cell fraction (not recorded which). This clonotype originated in a human donor who was either an allogeneic HSCT recipient or a stem cell or donor lymphocyte infusion donor (not recorded which). It is not recorded whose cells these are; they may come from a transplant donor. The chain has TRBV7-8 and TRBJ2-7; D is perhaps TRBD2 (6 bases). CDR3 in DNA: TGTGCCAGCAGCTTAGCGACGGGAGTGATCTACGAGCAGTACTTC. It codes for CASSLATGVIYEQYF.